Shown below are 14 T cell receptor beta chains from a single sample sequenced in a study of identical twins. TCRdb called the 5' RACE reads again in MiXCR, with one record for every CDR3 protein. The table lists 1.5 million or so distinct CDR3 sequences, 32% of them singletons, with under 0.35% in the top ten. Specimen: cord blood. Source of these receptors: a newborn girl in good health.

In its sample, this clonotype was seen a few times. The genes are TRBV4-1 and TRBJ2-7; D perhaps matches TRBD1 (5 bases). CDR1 is MGHRA, CDR2 YSYEKL, per germline. The CDR3 is made up of 15 amino acids. Between the trimmed V and J ends, which lost 0 bases and 0 bases, there was a span of 9 bases. CDR3 DNA sequence: TGCGCCAGCAGCCAAGAAGGGGATCTCTCCTACGAGCAGTACTTC. Its translation: CASSQEGDLSYEQYF.

This clonotype was seen more than once but under ten times. V and J are TRBV3-1 and TRBJ2-1; 9 bases are a match to TRBD2. The CDR3 totals 15 residues. Germline-derived CDR1 and CDR2 are LGHDT and YNNKEL (reference sequence). J was trimmed by 7 bases and V by 1 base; bases with no gene match: 5. The CDR3 loop reads CASSQGGGAMNEQFF. CDR3 sequence (DNA): TGTGCCAGCAGCCAAGGCGGGGGGGCGATGAATGAGCAGTTCTTC.

This clonotype has a handful of counts. The chain joins TRBV6-5 to TRBJ1-5; D might be TRBD1 (5 bases). Germline V gene data show CDR1 as MNHEY and CDR2 as SVGAGI. The CDR3 spans 15 residues. V lost 5 bases and J 3 bases, leaving 14 bases between the germline ends. This CDR3 reads CASSQSKGFNQPQHF. The CDR3 bases are TGTGCCAGCAGTCAATCCAAGGGGTTCAATCAGCCCCAGCATTTT.

This clonotype appeared a few times. The rearrangement joins TRBV4-2 to TRBJ1-2; 11 bases map to TRBD1. Germline V lookup: CDR1 LGHNA, CDR2 YNFKEQ. With V trimmed by 4 bases and J by 3 bases, 7 bases remained unmatched. The CDR3 loop spans 16 amino acids. This chain's CDR3 is CASSPRDRGAYYGYTF. CDR3 DNA: TGTGCCAGCAGCCCTCGGGACAGGGGGGCCTACTATGGCTACACCTTC.

The J gene is TRBJ1-2, the V gene TRBV20-1; 10 nucleotides align to TRBD1. CDR3 length equals 13 residues. J gave up 6 bases and V 2 bases, and 3 bases lay outside the gene matches. The germline V gene encodes CDR1 DFQATT and CDR2 SNEGSKA (reference sequence). The CDR3 loop reads CSARLGQGNGYTF. The DNA of the CDR3 is TGCAGTGCTAGACTGGGACAGGGGAATGGCTACACCTTC.

The chain combines TRBV20-1 with TRBJ1-5; D gene uncertain. The germline V gene encodes CDR1 DFQATT and CDR2 SNEGSKA (reference sequence). The CDR3 has 13 amino acids. Trimming left V 2 bases short and J 1 base short, with 6 bases between. The chain's CDR3 is CSARRQSNQPQHF. DNA for the CDR3: TGCAGTGCTAGAAGGCAGAGCAATCAGCCCCAGCATTTT.

This clonotype appeared once. This chain links TRBV12-3 or TRBV12-4 with TRBJ1-3, with a tentative D call TRBD1 (5 bases). V gave up 6 bases and J gave up 0 bases, with 21 bases separating them. The CDR3 runs to 18 residues. In DNA form, the CDR3 reads TGTGCCAGCAGCCTTGAGATAGAATCGACAGTCTCTGGAAACACCATATATTTT. Encoded protein: CASSLEIESTVSGNTIYF.

The chain employs TRBV10-3 and TRBJ1-5, with D unresolved. V gave up 0 bases and J gave up 1 base, with 7 bases separating them. Germline V gene data show CDR1 as ENHRY and CDR2 as SYGVKD. CDR3 length equals 15 residues. The CDR3 reads CAISESRQSNQPQHF. As DNA, the CDR3 is TGTGCCATCAGTGAGTCTCGACAAAGCAATCAGCCCCAGCATTTT.

This clonotype was counted only a few times. This chain uses TRBV20-1 with TRBJ1-1; perhaps TRBD1 as D (5 bases). The CDR3 spans 16 residues. Germline assignment: CDR1 DFQATT and CDR2 SNEGSKA (reference sequence). Trimming left V 3 bases short and J 4 bases short, with 21 bases between. This CDR3 is CSASALGAGRSTEAFF. The CDR3 DNA is TGCAGTGCTAGCGCCCTTGGGGCCGGAAGGAGCACTGAAGCTTTCTTT.

This clonotype turned up a few times. The chain links TRBV20-1 to TRBJ1-1; tentatively, D is TRBD1 (6 bases). The CDR3 sequence is 13 residues long. Germline CDR1 reads DFQATT; CDR2 reads SNEGSKA (reference sequence). The ends were cut back, 6 bases at V and 1 base at J, with 12 bases in the middle. The CDR3 DNA reads as TGCAGTGCGCAGACAGGCGGGAACACTGAAGCTTTCTTT. This sequence encodes CSAQTGGNTEAFF.

The chain joins TRBV7-9 to TRBJ2-1, with D perhaps matching TRBD2 (5 bases). Trimming cost V 6 bases and J 6 bases, with 24 bases left between them. The length of the CDR3 is 17 residues. Germline V gives CDR1 SEHNR, CDR2 FQNEAQ (reference sequence). CDR3 DNA: TGTGCCAGCAGTGATCTCTGGAAAGCGGCCAGAGTCAATGAGCAGTTCTTC. Its translation: CASSDLWKAARVNEQFF.

This clonotype came up a few times. This chain links TRBV20-1 with TRBJ2-7, with TRBD1 matching over 10 bases. The CDR3 covers 15 residues. The germline CDR1 and CDR2 sequences are DFQATT and SNEGSKA (reference sequence). J was trimmed by 0 bases and V by 5 bases; bases with no gene match: 7. DNA for the CDR3: TGCAGTGCTCGAACCGGGACAGGGGCCTCCTACGAGCAGTACTTC. Protein product: CSARTGTGASYEQYF.

V usage is TRBV7-9 and J usage is TRBJ2-2; D might be TRBD2 (6 bases). Trimming took off 5 bases at V and 2 bases at J, with 21 bases between the two ends. The CDR3 totals 18 residues. Germline CDR1 is SEHNR and CDR2 is FQNEAQ (reference sequence). The CDR3 DNA is TGTGCCAGCAGCCCCGGGGGACTGCTTGCCATTAACACCGGGGAGCTGTTTTTT. It translates to CASSPGGLLAINTGELFF. Full variable domain (outside the CDR3, taken from reference TRBV7-9 and TRBJ2-2): DTGVSQNPRHKITKRGQNVTFRCDPISEHNRLYWYRQTLGQGPEFLTYFQNEAQLEKSRLLSDRFSAERPKGSFSTLEIQRTEQGDSAMYLCASSPGGLLAINTGELFFGEGSRLTVL.

As for this clonotype: Compared with germline, one end of the junction differs, possibly owing to a read error. The CDR3 is CASSFLGYGQYF. CDR3 bases: TGTGCCAGCAGTTTTTTGGGGTACGGGCAGTACTTC. This chain joins TRBV12-3 or TRBV12-4 and TRBJ2-7; D is unresolved. The CDR3 is 12 residues long.